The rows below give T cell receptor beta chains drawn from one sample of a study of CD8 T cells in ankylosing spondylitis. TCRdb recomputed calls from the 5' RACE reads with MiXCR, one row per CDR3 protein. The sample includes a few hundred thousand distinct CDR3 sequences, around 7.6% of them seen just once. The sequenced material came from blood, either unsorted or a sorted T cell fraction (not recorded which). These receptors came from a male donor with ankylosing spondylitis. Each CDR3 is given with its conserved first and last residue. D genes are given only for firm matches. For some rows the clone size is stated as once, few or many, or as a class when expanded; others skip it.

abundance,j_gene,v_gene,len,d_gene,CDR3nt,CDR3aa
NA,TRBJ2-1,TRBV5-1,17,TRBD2,TGCGCCAGCAGCTTGGCCCCATGGACTAGCGGGAACGATGAGCAGTTCTTC,CASSLAPWTSGNDEQFF
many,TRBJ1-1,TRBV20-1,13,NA,TGCAGTGCGACATGGGGCATGAACACTGAAGCTTTCTTT,CSATWGMNTEAFF
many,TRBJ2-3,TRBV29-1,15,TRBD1,TGCAGCGTGCACCGGGACAGGGGTAGCACAGATACGCAGTATTTT,CSVHRDRGSTDTQYF
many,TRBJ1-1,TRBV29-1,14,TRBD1,TGCAGCGTTGCCCCGACAGGGGGCTACACTGAAGCTTTCTTT,CSVAPTGGYTEAFF
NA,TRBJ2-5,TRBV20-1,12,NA,TGCAGTGCCGGGTATGTTGATGAGACCCAGTACTTC,CSAGYVDETQYF
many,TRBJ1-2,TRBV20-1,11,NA,TGCAGTGTCGGGGATAACTATGGCTACACCTTC,CSVGDNYGYTF
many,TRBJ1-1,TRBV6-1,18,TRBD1,TGTGCCAGCAGTGAATTGAGGGGGCAAGTTGGTTTGGGAACTGAAGCTTTCTTT,CASSELRGQVGLGTEAFF
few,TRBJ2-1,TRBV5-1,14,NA,TGCGCCAGCAGCTTGGGACAGGCGGCCAATGAGCAGTTCTTC,CASSLGQAANEQFF
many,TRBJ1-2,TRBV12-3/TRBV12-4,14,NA,TGTGCCAGCAGTTTAGAAATGATGGGGGTTGGCTACACCTTC,CASSLEMMGVGYTF
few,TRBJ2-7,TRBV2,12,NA,TGTGCCAGCCTCGGGATCTCCAGCGAGCAGTACTTC,CASLGISSEQYF
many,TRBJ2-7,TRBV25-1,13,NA,TGTGCCAGCAGTGAATTAGTGACAGCCGAGCAGTACTTC,CASSELVTAEQYF
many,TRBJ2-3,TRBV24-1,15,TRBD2,TGTGCCACCAGTGCCGTTAGCGGGAGCACAGATACGCAGTATTTT,CATSAVSGSTDTQYF
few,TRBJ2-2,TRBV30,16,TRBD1,TGTGCCTGGAGTAAGGGGGACAGGGTGCTTGCCGGGGAGCTGTTTTTT,CAWSKGDRVLAGELFF
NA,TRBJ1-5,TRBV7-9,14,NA,TGTGCTCGCCGGGACACAAATAGCAATCAGCCCCAGCATTTT,CARRDTNSNQPQHF
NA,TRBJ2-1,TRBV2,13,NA,TGTGCCAGCAGCGCCGAGACCTACAATGAGCAGTTCTTC,CASSAETYNEQFF
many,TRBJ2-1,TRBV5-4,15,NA,TGTGCCAGCAGTCATAGCGGACACTCCTACAATGAGCAGTTCTTC,CASSHSGHSYNEQFF
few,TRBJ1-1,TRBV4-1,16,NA,TGCGCCAGCAGCCAACCCTTGGACACCCGGAACACTGAAGCTTTCTTT,CASSQPLDTRNTEAFF
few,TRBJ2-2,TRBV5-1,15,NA,TGCGCCAGCAGCCAAGCGAGCGGTACGACCGGGGAGCTGTTTTTT,CASSQASGTTGELFF
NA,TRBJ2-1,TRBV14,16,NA,TGTGCCAGCAGCCAAGATTTAAAGAGCTTCTACAATGAGCAGTTCTTC,CASSQDLKSFYNEQFF
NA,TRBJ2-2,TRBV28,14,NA,TGTGCCAGCAGTTTAGTTTTAGTTGCCGGGGAGCTGTTTTTT,CASSLVLVAGELFF
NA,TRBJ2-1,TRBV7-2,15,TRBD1,TGTGCCAGCAGGTACGCCGGAAACAGGGGCAATGAGCAGTTCTTC,CASRYAGNRGNEQFF
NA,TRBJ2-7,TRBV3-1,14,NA,TGTGCCAGCAGCCAAGTCGGGATTACCTACGAGCAGTACTTC,CASSQVGITYEQYF
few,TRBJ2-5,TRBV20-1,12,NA,TGCAGTGCTAGAGATTGGGTAGAGACCCAGTACTTC,CSARDWVETQYF
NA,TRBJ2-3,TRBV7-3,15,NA,TGTGCCAGCAGCCCAGATGTGGGTAGCACAGATACGCAGTATTTT,CASSPDVGSTDTQYF